This T cell receptor beta chain stems from a study of T cells in tumors and immune-related adverse events (dated by TCRdb to the early 2020s). The germline ends are 10 bases apart after V is trimmed by 3 bases and J by 3 bases. The cysteine opens and the phenylalanine closes a CDR3 of 14 amino acids. Only the CDR3 part of the read is kept: 42 bases, read in frame from the first base. According to the germline V gene, CDR1 reads KGHSH and CDR2 reads LQKENI. Of note for this clone: Its specific antigen is unknown. No base-level quality is on record; no much larger clone is a single base apart.

The TCR beta locus was amplified and sequenced with the immunoSEQ assay, yielding bulk TCR Vbeta CDR3 data. In the source study's methods: Non-productive CDR3s, sequences shorter than 7 amino acids, and those not starting with C or ending with F/W were excluded. Analysis was restricted to specimens with at least 1000 reads, and clonotypes were defined at the amino acid level. To compute clonality, Pielou's evenness was subtracted from 1. Library sizes were equalized by abundance-weighted random subsampling with replacement, which was repeated 100 times so that 95% confidence intervals could be reported. Repertoire overlap was quantified using the Morisita overlap index, and the top 40 clones per specimen were examined for overlap with the irAE. Here the immuneACCESS table is served through TCRdb, limited to in-frame sequences with V and J called. Missing clones are a known gap in these copies; in checked studies unresolved V genes cover under half, and the rest lacks a known reason. V and J calls and clone size are copied from that table; D and trimming were computed from the DNA. This sample comprises 6,500 to 10,000 clones, 94% of them detected only once. The ten largest clones add up to approximately 2.2% of the sample.

This specimen's treatment or condition label, interpreted: nivolumab (PD-1 blockade) given before sampling. The DNeasy Blood and Tissue Kit was used to extract DNA from the formalin-fixed paraffin-embedded specimens. The V and J segments used are TRBV18 and TRBJ2-3; TRBD2 is a weak D gene call, 6 bases matching. Specimen: lymph node tissue, collected from a patient treated with anti-PD-1 therapy. The source is a female donor with metastatic renal cell carcinoma. The CDR3 region has the sequence CASSPAGHTDTQYF. The DNA reads as follows: TGTGCCAGCTCACCCGCGGGGCATACAGATACGCAGTATTTT.